Shown below are 13 T cell receptor beta chains from a single sample sequenced in a study of cytomegalovirus exposure and HLA in healthy donors. PCR employed 60 Vbeta and 13 Jbeta primers. Clones were sequenced by immunoSEQ multiplex PCR, and TCRdb holds only the in-frame ones, with some missing. The table records over 85,000 clones, around 77% of them present only once. Source material: PBMCs. The receptor set was obtained from a man aged 40-49 years in good health and CMV-seronegative.

This clone has just a few counts. The CDR3 DNA is TGTGCCAGCAGTTTATCGTGGGAGCGGTCAGATACGCAGTATTTT. It translates to CASSLSWERSDTQYF. The chain employs TRBV27 and TRBJ2-3, with D tentatively TRBD2 (5 bases). Germline CDR1 MNHEY, CDR2 SMNVEV (reference sequence). The CDR3 is made up of 15 amino acids. The V gene lost 0 bases and the J gene lost 4 bases, with 11 bases spanning the gap.

J is TRBJ2-1 and V is TRBV27, with TRBD2 matching over 9 bases. There are 17 residues in the CDR3. CDR1 is MNHEY and CDR2 is SMNVEV in the germline V gene (reference sequence). V lost 1 base to trimming and J lost 0 bases; unmatched junction nucleotides: 4. The CDR3 nucleotides are TGTGCCAGCAGTTTATTCGGACTAGCGCACTCCTACAATGAGCAGTTCTTC. Translation: CASSLFGLAHSYNEQFF.

The V and J genes are TRBV6-1 and TRBJ1-2; D call uncertain. The V and J ends lost 3 bases and 2 bases respectively, with 7 bases between them. This CDR3 is 13 amino acids long. Germline CDR1 reads MNHNS; CDR2 reads SASEGT. CDR3 region: CASSDWHNYGYTF. The CDR3 DNA sequence: TGTGCCAGCAGTGACTGGCACAACTATGGCTACACCTTC.

This chain connects TRBV15 to TRBJ1-5, with D possibly being TRBD1 (5 bases). There are 16 residues in the CDR3. The V gene's germline CDR1 is LNHNV and CDR2 YYDKDF (reference sequence). V shed 4 bases and J shed 2 bases, with 15 bases lying between them. CDR3: CATSTNRNARNQPQHF. As DNA, the CDR3 is TGTGCCACCAGCACTAACAGGAATGCCCGCAATCAGCCCCAGCATTTT.

The chain uses TRBV19 and TRBJ1-5; 7 bases fit TRBD1. The CDR3 is made up of 17 amino acids. Germline lookup yields CDR1 LNHDA and CDR2 SQIVND (reference sequence). Germline trimming cut 5 bases from V and 8 bases from J; bases unmatched to any gene: 18. In DNA, the CDR3 is TGTGCCAGTAGTGCCAAGTGGGACAGACGGAATTTTGAGCCCCAGCATTTT. It codes for CASSAKWDRRNFEPQHF. Complete variable domain (other parts from reference TRBV19 and TRBJ1-5): DGGITQSPKYLFRKEGQNVTLSCEQNLNHDAMYWYRQDPGQGLRLIYYSQIVNDFQKGDIAEGYSVSREKKESFPLTVTSAQKNPTAFYLCASSAKWDRRNFEPQHFGDGTRLSIL.

This clone was observed once. J is TRBJ2-1 and V is TRBV13, with TRBD1 matching over 9 bases. With V trimmed by 5 bases and J by 8 bases, 10 bases remained unmatched. The germline gives CDR1 PRHDT, CDR2 FYEKMQ (reference sequence). The CDR3 is made up of 15 amino acids. CDR3 sequence reads: CASSPGTGISDEQFF. As DNA, the CDR3 is TGTGCCAGCAGCCCGGGGACAGGGATAAGCGATGAGCAGTTCTTC. Full variable domain (outside the CDR3, taken from reference TRBV13 and TRBJ2-1): AAGVIQSPRHLIKEKRETATLKCYPIPRHDTVYWYQQGPGQDPQFLISFYEKMQSDKGSIPDRFSAQQFSDYHSELNMSSLELGDSALYFCASSPGTGISDEQFFGPGTRLTVL.

This clone appeared a single time. The chain combines TRBV7-8 with TRBJ2-1; D possibly corresponds to TRBD1 (5 bases). Looked up from germline, CDR1 is SGHVS and CDR2 is FQNEAQ. Trimming removed 2 bases at V and 7 bases at J, with 15 bases between. CDR3 length: 15 amino acids. The CDR3 spells CASSLSTGSRNEQFF. CDR3 in DNA: TGTGCCAGCAGCTTAAGTACAGGAAGTAGAAATGAGCAGTTCTTC.

V gene TRBV19 combines with J gene TRBJ1-2; TRBD1 agrees at 9 bases. The trim removed 6 bases at V and 2 bases at J, leaving 10 bases unmatched. CDR1 is LNHDA and CDR2 is SQIVND in the germline V gene (reference sequence). CDR3 length equals 16 residues. The CDR3 bases are TGTGCCAGTAGATGGGAACGACAGGGGGTAAACTATGGCTACACCTTC. This sequence encodes CASRWERQGVNYGYTF.

The chain links TRBV5-1 to TRBJ2-1, with 8 bases identical to TRBD2. The germline V gene has CDR1 SGHRS and CDR2 YFSETQ. V was clipped by 7 bases and J by 4 bases; unmatched bases: 7. CDR3 size: 14 residues. CDR3 sequence (DNA): TGCGCCAGCTCCCCAACTAGCGGTTACAATGAGCAGTTCTTC. Protein product: CASSPTSGYNEQFF.

The chain carries TRBV28 and TRBJ2-3; D perhaps matches TRBD1 (8 bases). The CDR3 extends over 15 amino acids. Germline lookup yields CDR1 MDHEN and CDR2 SYDVKM. With 5 bases removed from V and 2 bases from J, the gap between germline ends came to 14 bases. DNA for the CDR3: TGTGCCAGCAGTGAAACAGGGGGGGTCACAGATACGCAGTATTTT. Its translation: CASSETGGVTDTQYF.

The chain has TRBV7-9 and TRBJ2-7; no definite D call. The germline CDR1 and CDR2 sequences are SEHNR and FQNEAQ (reference sequence). Trimming took 5 bases from V and 5 from J, leaving 10 bases between them. The CDR3 runs to 12 residues. The CDR3 spells CASSPEPDEQYF. Here the CDR3 DNA reads TGTGCCAGCAGCCCGGAGCCGGACGAGCAGTACTTC.

The rearrangement links TRBV2 to TRBJ2-7; TRBD1 matches at 11 bases. Germline V CDR1 and CDR2: SNHLY, FYNNEI. V lost 3 bases, J lost 6 bases, and 13 bases stayed unmatched. CDR3 length: 17 residues. Here the CDR3 reads CASSDSLGGQGAGEQYF. The CDR3 DNA follows: TGTGCCAGCAGTGACTCCCTAGGTGGACAGGGGGCGGGCGAGCAGTACTTC.

This sequence joins TRBV18 and TRBJ1-1; TRBD1 matches at 9 bases. Germline V gene sequence: CDR1 KGHSH, CDR2 LQKENI. V was pared by 2 bases and J by 5 bases, with 3 bases of the junction left unmatched. The CDR3 totals 14 residues. The CDR3 coding sequence is TGTGCCAGCTCACCAGAGACAGGGGGAACTGAAGCTTTCTTT. Translation: CASSPETGGTEAFF.